The 29 T cell receptor beta chains below were found in one sample sequenced in a study of shared clonotypes between healthy human individuals. Sequencing used immunoSEQ multiplex PCR; TCRdb keeps in-frame clones, though not all of them. The sample lists millions of clones; roughly nine tenths were seen once. Sequencing was done on a sample of naive CD4+ T cells sorted from blood. As to subset: CD45RA+ positively selected. These receptors all stem from a man aged 18 to 30 in good health.

The rearrangement links TRBV2 to TRBJ1-5; the match to TRBD1 covers 7 bases. This CDR3 comprises 14 residues. J gave up 3 bases and V 3 bases, and 2 bases lay outside the gene matches. Germline CDR1 is SNHLY and CDR2 is FYNNEI. Here the CDR3 reads CASSETGLNQPQHF. DNA for the CDR3: TGTGCCAGCAGTGAGACAGGGCTCAATCAGCCCCAGCATTTT.

This chain uses TRBV11-1 with TRBJ2-5; the match to TRBD1 covers 11 bases. V lost 3 bases, J lost 5 bases, and 5 bases stayed unmatched. The CDR3 is 15 amino acids. Germline-derived CDR1 and CDR2 are SGHAT and FQDESV (reference sequence). CDR3 loop: CASSFRTGGPETQYF. CDR3 bases: TGTGCCAGCAGCTTTCGGACAGGGGGCCCGGAGACCCAGTACTTC.

This clone was recorded once. The chain joins TRBV2 to TRBJ2-7; D ambiguous. Germline loops: CDR1 SNHLY, CDR2 FYNNEI. V was shortened by 9 bases and J by 4 bases, with 19 bases between the two germline ends. The CDR3 spans 14 residues. The CDR3 DNA sequence: TGTGCCAGTGCCCCAGCCGCAACACGATACGAGCAGTACTTC. This encodes CASAPAATRYEQYF.

The chain uses TRBV2 and TRBJ1-5; 7 bases agree with TRBD1. V lost 5 bases and J lost 0; bases outside the gene matches: 4. The CDR3 spans 15 residues. Germline CDR1 SNHLY, CDR2 FYNNEI. The CDR3 sequence is CASSRGTASNQPQHF. CDR3 DNA: TGTGCCAGCAGTCGGGGGACAGCTAGCAATCAGCCCCAGCATTTT.

This sequence joins TRBV6-6 and TRBJ1-2; 9 positions agree with TRBD1. In germline, CDR1 is MNHNY, CDR2 SVGAGI (reference sequence). The V and J ends lost 10 bases and 8 bases, in that order; junction bases with no gene match: 14. The length of the CDR3 is 14 residues. The CDR3 bases are TGTGCCACGTATCCACCCGGACAGGGGAGAGGCTACACCTTC. Encoded protein: CATYPPGQGRGYTF.

The V gene is TRBV10-3, the J gene TRBJ2-2; a weak D match, TRBD2 (5 bases). The CDR3 extends over 13 amino acids. The V gene's germline CDR1 is ENHRY and CDR2 SYGVKD. V lost 10 bases and J lost 1, with 10 bases in between. The CDR3 is CATCRGNTGELFF. The CDR3 region has the DNA TGTGCCACCTGCCGGGGGAACACCGGGGAGCTGTTTTTT.

V and J are TRBV2 and TRBJ2-7; D is unresolved. The CDR3 contains 15 residues. Germline V gene data show CDR1 as SNHLY and CDR2 as FYNNEI. Between the trimmed V and J ends, which lost 4 bases and 2 bases, there was a span of 15 bases. CDR3 residues: CASSGLGVPPYEQYF. DNA for the CDR3: TGTGCCAGCAGTGGGCTTGGGGTGCCCCCCTACGAGCAGTACTTC. Full variable domain (remainder filled in from reference TRBV2 and TRBJ2-7): EPEVTQTPSHQVTQMGQEVILRCVPISNHLYFYWYRQILGQKVEFLVSFYNNEISEKSEIFDDQFSVERPDGSNFTLKIRSTKLEDSAMYFCASSGLGVPPYEQYFGPGTRLTVT.

The CDR3: CSATTGETQYF. The CDR3 DNA sequence: TGCAGTGCTACTACCGGAGAGACCCAGTACTTC. V is TRBV20-1 and J is TRBJ2-5; the D is unclear. V gave up 4 bases and J gave up 4 bases, with 7 bases separating them. The CDR3 runs to 11 residues. The germline V gene has CDR1 DFQATT and CDR2 SNEGSKA (reference sequence).

This chain's CDR3 is CASSFISAGELFF. Here the CDR3 DNA reads TGTGCCAGCAGCTTTATTTCTGCTGGGGAGCTGTTTTTT. The chain has TRBV11-2 and TRBJ2-2; D gene unclear. The length of the CDR3 is 13 residues. V was shortened by 3 bases and J by 8 bases, with 10 bases between the two germline ends. Germline values: CDR1 SGHAT, CDR2 FQNNGV.

The chain employs TRBV6-5 and TRBJ2-4; D could derive from TRBD1 or TRBD2 (5 bases each). The V end was cut by 0 bases, the J end by 2 bases, with 11 bases between. The CDR3 is 16 residues long. The germline gives CDR1 MNHEY, CDR2 SVGAGI. CDR3 coding DNA: TGTGCCAGCAGTTACTCAGTACCGGGACCCAAAAACATTCAGTACTTC. Translated: CASSYSVPGPKNIQYF.

As concerns this clone: The same CDR3 also results from other DNA sequences found in this sample. V is TRBV9 and J is TRBJ1-1; possible D gene TRBD1, 6 bases. Trimming stripped 1 base from V and 3 bases from J, with 16 bases between. The V gene's germline CDR1 is SGDLS and CDR2 YYNGEE. The CDR3 covers 16 residues. The CDR3 loop reads CASSVRGGGTDTEAFF. CDR3 nucleotides: TGTGCCAGCAGCGTAAGGGGCGGGGGCACGGACACTGAAGCTTTCTTT.

In its sample, this clone was seen once. The CDR3 loop reads CASNTPGADRGYTF. CDR3 nucleotides: TGTGCCAGCAATACCCCGGGGGCCGATCGTGGCTACACCTTC. The V call is TRBV6-5, the J call TRBJ1-2, with D possibly TRBD1 on 6 matching bases. There are 14 residues in the CDR3. V was pared by 7 bases and J by 7 bases, with 19 bases between. The germline V gene has CDR1 MNHEY and CDR2 SVGAGI.

The rearrangement links TRBV5-5 to TRBJ2-2; D is possibly TRBD2 (5 bases). The CDR3 is 15 amino acids. Germline V gene sequence: CDR1 SGHKS, CDR2 YYEKEE (reference sequence). Between the trimmed V and J ends, which lost 4 bases and 0 bases, there was a span of 10 bases. CDR3 residues: CASSILDTNTGELFF. The CDR3 DNA reads TGTGCCAGCAGCATACTAGACACGAACACCGGGGAGCTGTTTTTT.

This clone occurred a few times. At the DNA level, this CDR3 is encoded by other sequences in the same sample as well. V gene TRBV30 combines with J gene TRBJ1-1; no firm D call. V lost 4 bases and J lost 2, with 5 bases in between. The CDR3 consists of 11 residues. Germline CDR1 reads GTSNPN; CDR2 reads SVGIG (reference sequence). Here the CDR3 reads CAWKGNTEAFF. The CDR3 DNA reads TGTGCCTGGAAGGGTAACACTGAAGCTTTCTTT.

A single count supports this clone. This chain connects TRBV7-9 to TRBJ2-7, with 8 bases lining up with TRBD1. The trim removed 5 bases at V and 6 bases at J, leaving 6 bases unmatched. The CDR3 has 13 residues. Germline V CDR1 and CDR2: SEHNR, FQNEAQ (reference sequence). Written as DNA, the CDR3 is TGTGCCAGCAGCCACTCAGGGGGCGTCGAGCAGTACTTC. Its translation: CASSHSGGVEQYF.

The CDR3 DNA reads TGTGCCAGCAGCTCCCGGACTAGCGGGAGGGGCACAGATACGCAGTATTTT. It encodes CASSSRTSGRGTDTQYF. The rearrangement uses TRBV11-2 and TRBJ2-3; 15 nucleotides match TRBD2. Germline V CDR1 and CDR2: SGHAT, FQNNGV. This CDR3 region has 17 residues. Unmatched junction bases numbered 3, after V lost 4 bases and J lost 1 base.

This chain uses TRBV30 with TRBJ2-2; 12 bases agree with TRBD2. The CDR3 sequence is 18 residues long. CDR1 is GTSNPN and CDR2 is SVGIG in the germline V gene (reference sequence). Trimming removed 5 bases from V and 4 bases from J; junction bases left unmatched: 14. The CDR3 spells CAWALGLAGSLGTGELFF. The DNA for the CDR3 is TGTGCCTGGGCCCTAGGACTAGCGGGATCCCTGGGCACCGGGGAGCTGTTTTTT.

This rearrangement joins TRBV30 to TRBJ2-7; no clear D. V was clipped by 0 bases and J by 5 bases, with 17 bases between them. The CDR3 runs 15 residues. CDR1 is GTSNPN, CDR2 SVGIG, per germline (reference sequence). CDR3 sequence (DNA): TGTGCCTGGAGTGTAAATCTTAGAAATTTTAACGAGCAGTACTTC. Its translation is CAWSVNLRNFNEQYF.

The chain links TRBV28 to TRBJ1-2; a weak D match, TRBD1 (6 bases). The CDR3 contains 14 residues. V was shortened by 2 bases and J by 4 bases, with 11 bases between the two germline ends. The V gene's germline CDR1 is MDHEN and CDR2 SYDVKM. In nucleotides, the CDR3 is TGTGCCAGCAGTTTACCGGGGGCGGTCTATGGCTACACCTTC. This translates into CASSLPGAVYGYTF.

V and J are TRBV6-1 and TRBJ1-3; no definite D call. The germline V gene encodes CDR1 MNHNS and CDR2 SASEGT. V gave up 5 bases and J gave up 4 bases, with 12 bases separating them. The CDR3 contains 14 residues. The CDR3 loop is CASSPHRLGNTIYF. CDR3 bases: TGTGCCAGCAGTCCTCATCGTTTGGGAAACACCATATATTTT.

The chain links TRBV7-8 to TRBJ2-4; D gene uncertain. Germline assignment: CDR1 SGHVS and CDR2 FQNEAQ. The CDR3 has 16 amino acids. The ends were cut back, 6 bases at V and 0 bases at J, with 15 bases in the middle. Here the CDR3 DNA reads TGTGCCAGCAGTTTCCGTGTGGGCGCAGCCAAAAACATTCAGTACTTC. Its translation is CASSFRVGAAKNIQYF. The entire variable domain, with the rest obtained from reference TRBV7-8 and TRBJ2-4, is as follows: GAGVSQSPRYKVAKRGQDVALRCDPISGHVSLFWYQQALGQGPEFLTYFQNEAQLDKSGLPSDRFFAERPEGSVSTLKIQRTQQEDSAVYLCASSFRVGAAKNIQYFGAGTRLSVL.

To note about this clone: This sample also contains other DNA sequences that code for the same CDR3. The chain has TRBV5-1 and TRBJ2-3; no clear D gene. Trimming removed 4 bases from V and 1 base from J, with 10 bases in between. The CDR3 is 14 amino acids. Looked up from germline, CDR1 is SGHRS and CDR2 is YFSETQ. Written as DNA, the CDR3 is TGCGCCAGCAGCCGCGATCGGGGCACAGATACGCAGTATTTT. This gives the protein CASSRDRGTDTQYF.

Of note for this clone: At the DNA level, this CDR3 is encoded by other sequences in the same sample as well. This sequence joins TRBV18 and TRBJ1-1, with D perhaps matching TRBD1 (6 bases). V was clipped by 0 bases and J by 4 bases, with 9 bases between them. CDR3 length: 14 amino acids. Germline V CDR1 and CDR2: KGHSH, LQKENI. CDR3 residues: CASSPPAGVTEAFF. CDR3 bases: TGTGCCAGCTCACCACCGGCAGGGGTCACTGAAGCTTTCTTT. The complete variable domain, with remaining parts taken from reference TRBV18 and TRBJ1-1, reads NAGVMQNPRHLVRRRGQEARLRCSPMKGHSHVYWYRQLPEEGLKFMVYLQKENIIDESGMPKERFSAEFPKEGPSILRIQQVVRGDSAAYFCASSPPAGVTEAFFGQGTRLTVV.

The chain has TRBV30 and TRBJ1-1; a possible D gene is TRBD1 (6 bases). Germline CDR1 is GTSNPN and CDR2 is SVGIG (reference sequence). V was pared by 5 bases and J by 3 bases, with 22 bases between. The CDR3 loop spans 16 amino acids. This CDR3 reads CAWYRESNFKDTEAFF. The CDR3 DNA reads as TGTGCCTGGTACAGGGAATCAAACTTTAAGGACACTGAAGCTTTCTTT. The entire variable domain, with the rest obtained from reference TRBV30 and TRBJ1-1, is as follows: SQTIHQWPATLVQPVGSPLSLECTVEGTSNPNLYWYRQAAGRGLQLLFYSVGIGQISSEVPQNLSASRPQDRQFILSSKKLLLSDSGFYLCAWYRESNFKDTEAFFGQGTRLTVV.

The V call is TRBV9, the J call TRBJ1-2, with 9 bases matching TRBD1. There are 17 residues in the CDR3. Per germline, CDR1 SGDLS and CDR2 YYNGEE. V trimming: 1 base; J trimming: 7 bases; junction bases outside the gene matches: 14. CDR3 coding DNA: TGTGCCAGCAGCGTACGATCTGGATGGACAGGGGTGGTTGGCTACACCTTC. Protein product: CASSVRSGWTGVVGYTF.

The chain recombines TRBV9 with TRBJ1-4; TRBD1 agrees at 10 bases. The germline CDR1 and CDR2 sequences are SGDLS and YYNGEE. The CDR3 totals 18 residues. Trimming cost V 4 bases and J 5 bases; bases outside gene matches: 14. In DNA form, the CDR3 reads TGTGCCAGCAGCTCGCGGGACAGGGGTTTCGGGGTAAATGAAAAACTGTTTTTT. Its protein product is CASSSRDRGFGVNEKLFF.

V usage is TRBV7-9 and J usage is TRBJ1-6; 8 bases fit TRBD1. The CDR3 spans 15 residues. The germline V gene encodes CDR1 SEHNR and CDR2 FQNEAQ (reference sequence). Trimming took 5 bases from V and 10 from J; bases not matched to a gene: 10. The CDR3: CASSPPTGEGSPLHF. The CDR3 region has the DNA TGTGCCAGCAGCCCACCGACAGGGGAGGGCTCACCCCTCCACTTT.

V and J are TRBV7-2 and TRBJ2-5; D may be TRBD2 (6 bases). The DNA end is a closer match to TRBJ2-7, so the J assignment may be wrong. Germline assignment: CDR1 SGHTA and CDR2 FQGNSA. CDR3 size: 15 residues. The CDR3 sequence: CASSYDRDFFYEQYF. CDR3 DNA: TGTGCCAGCAGCTACGACCGGGACTTCTTCTACGAGCAGTACTTC.

J is TRBJ2-2 and V is TRBV29-1; possibly TRBD2 for D (5 bases). Between the trimmed V and J ends, which lost 3 bases and 6 bases, there was a span of 14 bases. CDR1 is SQVTM and CDR2 is ANQGSEA in the germline V gene. This CDR3 has 14 amino acids. The CDR3 loop reads CSVDIGVSAGELFF. The DNA of the CDR3 is TGCAGCGTTGATATCGGGGTTTCGGCCGGGGAGCTGTTTTTT.